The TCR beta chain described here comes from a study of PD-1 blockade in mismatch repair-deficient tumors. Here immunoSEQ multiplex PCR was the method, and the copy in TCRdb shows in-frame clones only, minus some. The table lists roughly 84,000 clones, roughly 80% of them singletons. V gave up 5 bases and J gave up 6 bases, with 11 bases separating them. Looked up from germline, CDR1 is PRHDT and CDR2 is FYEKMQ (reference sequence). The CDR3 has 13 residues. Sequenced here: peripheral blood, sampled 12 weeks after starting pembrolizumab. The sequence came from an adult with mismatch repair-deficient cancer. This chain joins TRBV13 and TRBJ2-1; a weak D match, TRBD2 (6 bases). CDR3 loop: CASSRGTPNEQFF. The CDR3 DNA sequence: TGTGCCAGCAGCCGGGGGACCCCCAATGAGCAGTTCTTC.